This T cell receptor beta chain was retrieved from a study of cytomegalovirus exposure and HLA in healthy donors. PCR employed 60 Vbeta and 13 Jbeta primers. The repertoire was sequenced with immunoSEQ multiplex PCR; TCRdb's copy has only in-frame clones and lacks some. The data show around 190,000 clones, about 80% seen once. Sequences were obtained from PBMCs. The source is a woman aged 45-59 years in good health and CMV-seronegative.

This CDR3 reads CASSGDRQGTEAFF. Written as DNA, the CDR3 is TGTGCCAGCAGTGGGGACCGACAGGGGACTGAAGCTTTCTTT. The rearrangement links TRBV6-5 to TRBJ1-1, with 8 nucleotides matching TRBD1. CDR1 and CDR2 (germline): MNHEY, SVGAGI. The CDR3 runs 14 residues. V gave up 5 bases and J gave up 5 bases; unmatched junction bases: 7.